The clone carrying this TCR beta chain was recorded once. The length of the CDR3 is 13 residues. Unmatched junction bases numbered 3, after V lost 3 bases and J lost 7 bases. Germline V gene lookup returns CDR1 SGHTA and CDR2 FQGNSA. Adults between roughly 18 and 95 years of age took part from fewer than 30 US areas. Resolution of symptoms, clearance, or two negative PCRs was present in recovered Cohort 3 donors. Per the original methods: Nucleated cell number was recorded as an estimate derived from reference gene primer amplification. Generated by immunoSEQ multiplex PCR, the TCRdb table keeps only in-frame clones and is missing some. Clonal size and the V and J genes are those of that table, whereas D and trimming came from the DNA. The sample shows over 120,000 clones, about 79% of them seen only once. The source of the sample is a study of blood T cell repertoires in COVID-19. Across the study: From T cells, B-cell-depleted T cells, or PBMCs came the material, which was cDNA or gDNA.

V usage is TRBV7-2 and J usage is TRBJ1-2; 9 bases are a match to TRBD1. This clonotype was obtained from a man aged 45-60 years who had recovered from COVID-19. The sequencing input was PBMCs or T cells enriched from blood (not recorded which). The CDR3 DNA follows: TGTGCCAGCAGCTTGGACAGGGGTGGTGGCTACACCTTC. Amino acid sequence: CASSLDRGGGYTF.